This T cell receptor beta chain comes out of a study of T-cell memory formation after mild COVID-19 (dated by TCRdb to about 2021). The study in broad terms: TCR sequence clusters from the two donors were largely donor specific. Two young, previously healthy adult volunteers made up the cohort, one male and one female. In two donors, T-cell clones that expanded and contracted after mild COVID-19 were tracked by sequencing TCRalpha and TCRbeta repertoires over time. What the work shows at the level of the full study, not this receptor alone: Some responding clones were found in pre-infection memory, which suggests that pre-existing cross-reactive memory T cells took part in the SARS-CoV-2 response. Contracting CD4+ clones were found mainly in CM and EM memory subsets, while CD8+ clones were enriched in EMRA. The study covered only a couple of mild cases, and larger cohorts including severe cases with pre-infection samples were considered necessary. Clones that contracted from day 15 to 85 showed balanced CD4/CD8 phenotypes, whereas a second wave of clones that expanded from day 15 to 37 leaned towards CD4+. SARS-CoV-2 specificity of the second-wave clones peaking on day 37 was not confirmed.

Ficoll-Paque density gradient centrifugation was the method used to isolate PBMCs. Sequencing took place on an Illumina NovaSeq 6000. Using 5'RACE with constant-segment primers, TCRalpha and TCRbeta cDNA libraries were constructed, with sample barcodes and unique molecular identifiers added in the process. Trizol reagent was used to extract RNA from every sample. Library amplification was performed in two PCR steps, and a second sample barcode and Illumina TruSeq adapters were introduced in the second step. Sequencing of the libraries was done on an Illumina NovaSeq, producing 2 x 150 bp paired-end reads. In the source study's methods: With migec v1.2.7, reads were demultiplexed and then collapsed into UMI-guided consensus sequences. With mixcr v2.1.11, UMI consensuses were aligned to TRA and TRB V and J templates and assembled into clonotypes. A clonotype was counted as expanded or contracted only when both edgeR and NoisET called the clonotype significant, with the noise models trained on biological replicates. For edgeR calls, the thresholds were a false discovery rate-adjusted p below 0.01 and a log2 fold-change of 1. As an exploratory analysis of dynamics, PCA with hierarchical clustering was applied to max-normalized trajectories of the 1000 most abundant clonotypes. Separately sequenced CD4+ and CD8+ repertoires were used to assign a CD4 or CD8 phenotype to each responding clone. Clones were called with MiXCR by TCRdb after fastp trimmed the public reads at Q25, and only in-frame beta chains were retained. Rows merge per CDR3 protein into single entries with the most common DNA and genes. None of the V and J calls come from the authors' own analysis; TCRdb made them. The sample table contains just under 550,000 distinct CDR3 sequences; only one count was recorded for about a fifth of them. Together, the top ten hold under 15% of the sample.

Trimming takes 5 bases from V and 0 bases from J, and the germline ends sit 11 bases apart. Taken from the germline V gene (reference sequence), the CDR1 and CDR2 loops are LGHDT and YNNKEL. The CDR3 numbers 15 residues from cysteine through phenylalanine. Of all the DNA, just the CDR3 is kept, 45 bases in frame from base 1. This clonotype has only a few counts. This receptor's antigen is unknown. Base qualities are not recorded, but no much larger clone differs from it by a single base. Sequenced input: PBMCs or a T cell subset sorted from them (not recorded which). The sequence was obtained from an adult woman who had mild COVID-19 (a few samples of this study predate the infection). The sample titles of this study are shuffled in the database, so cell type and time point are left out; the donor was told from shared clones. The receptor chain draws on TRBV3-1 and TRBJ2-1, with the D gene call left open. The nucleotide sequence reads TGTGCCAGCAGCTCCTACGATAGCTCCTACAATGAGCAGTTCTTC. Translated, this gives CASSSYDSSYNEQFF.